This T cell receptor (beta chain) was retrieved from a study of regulatory T cells in long-lasting Graves disease. A few counts support this clonotype. The antigen is not known. Notes on the study in general: The small sample size may have reduced accuracy.

The time point was: persistent/refractory GD, antithyroid drugs over 5 years with positive TRAb. PBMC RNA was the source of the TCR library. Germline CDR1 reads GTSNPN; CDR2 reads SVGIG (reference sequence). The CDR3 has 12 amino acids. Germline trimming cut 8 bases from V and 5 bases from J; bases unmatched to any gene: 9. Both iRepertoire HTBI primers and Arm-PCR of CDR3 regions were used to build the TCR beta libraries. TCRdb independently ran MiXCR on the multiplex PCR reads; one entry per CDR3 protein. The table includes over 250,000 distinct CDR3 sequences, under 25% detected once. The origin of this receptor is a female donor with Graves disease. The rearrangement uses TRBV30 and TRBJ2-7, with 7 bases that match TRBD1. Sequences were derived from peripheral blood mononuclear cells (PBMCs), sampled when the disease was refractory, from a patient treated with antithyroid drugs. For the CDR3, the DNA is TGTGCCGCGACAGGGAGTTTTAACGAGCAGTACTTC. Its protein is CAATGSFNEQYF.